This T cell receptor beta chain was retrieved from a study of T cell repertoires in cytomegalovirus infection. The wider study: CMV infection together with matching HLA type was indicated by public TCR beta signatures.

Points from the study as a whole: HLA-C-restricted TCR beta clonotypes specific for CMV led the ex vivo response.

CDR1 and CDR2 from the germline V gene are SQVTM and ANQGSEA. This CDR3 is built from 13 residues. V lost 7 bases to trimming and J lost 6 bases; unmatched junction nucleotides: 10. On this clonotype itself: Antigen unknown.

TCRdb reprocessed the reads with MiXCR, giving one entry per CDR3 protein. The sample lists approximately 170,000 distinct CDR3 sequences, approximately 15% occurring once. This clonotype was obtained from a human donor in good health (CMV status not recorded). Some clones in this sample may be carry-over from other donors' samples. Input material: PBMCs. This chain links TRBV29-1 with TRBJ2-7; TRBD2 matches 9 bases. The CDR3 nucleotides are TGCAGCGCCGTCCGTGGTAGCGGGGGCGAGCAGTACTTC. Residues: CSAVRGSGGEQYF.